Following are 30 T cell receptor beta chains from one sample sequenced in a study of T-cell memory formation after mild COVID-19. MiXCR was run by TCRdb on the 5' RACE reads, yielding one entry per CDR3 protein. The table shows more than 250,000 distinct CDR3 sequences, with over 15% occurring only once. Sequencing was performed on PBMCs or a T cell subset sorted from them (not recorded which). Receptors originate from a young man who had mild COVID-19 (a few samples of this study predate the infection). Cell type and time point are not known.

The rearrangement uses TRBV5-1 and TRBJ2-3; D might be TRBD1 or TRBD2, each matching 5 bases. The germline gives CDR1 SGHRS, CDR2 YFSETQ. CDR3 length equals 15 residues. V shed 0 bases and J shed 0 bases, with 8 bases lying between them. The CDR3 DNA reads as TGCGCCAGCAGCTTGGTGGGGGACAGCACAGATACGCAGTATTTT. Its protein product is CASSLVGDSTDTQYF.

In this sample, this clonotype turned up a few times. The chain combines TRBV5-1 with TRBJ1-2; perhaps TRBD1 as D (5 bases). Germline CDR1 reads SGHRS; CDR2 reads YFSETQ. This CDR3 contains 16 residues. Trimming took off 4 bases at V and 8 bases at J, with 24 bases between the two ends. The CDR3 loop is CASSPGLMGPREGYTF. The CDR3 DNA is TGCGCCAGCAGCCCAGGGTTGATGGGGCCTCGGGAAGGCTACACCTTC.

This clonotype appeared a few times. This chain uses TRBV5-1 with TRBJ2-5, with 8 bases matching TRBD1. J was trimmed by 4 bases and V by 4 bases; bases with no gene match: 6. The CDR3 totals 14 residues. Germline CDR1 SGHRS, CDR2 YFSETQ. The DNA for the CDR3 is TGCGCCAGCAGCCAGGACAGGGACGGAGAGACCCAGTACTTC. Translated, it gives CASSQDRDGETQYF.

This chain joins TRBV7-9 and TRBJ2-1; D remains ambiguous. The CDR3 has 12 amino acids. V lost 4 bases, J lost 5 bases, and 6 bases lay in between. The germline V gene has CDR1 SEHNR and CDR2 FQNEAQ (reference sequence). CDR3 bases: TGTGCCAGCAGCTCCAGCGACAATGAGCAGTTCTTC. Translating it yields CASSSSDNEQFF.

This clonotype appeared a few times. This rearrangement joins TRBV5-5 to TRBJ2-7, with TRBD1 as a possible D gene (6 bases). This CDR3 is 14 amino acids long. Germline V gene sequence: CDR1 SGHKS, CDR2 YYEKEE (reference sequence). Deletions cut 0 bases from V and 4 bases from J, with 11 bases between. This chain's CDR3 is CASSLVQGIYEQYF. DNA for the CDR3: TGTGCCAGCAGCTTGGTGCAGGGGATATACGAGCAGTACTTC.

This clonotype was picked up many times. V is TRBV5-1 and J is TRBJ2-2; no clear D. CDR3 length: 13 amino acids. Germline assignment: CDR1 SGHRS and CDR2 YFSETQ. V was clipped by 0 bases and J by 5 bases, with 5 bases between them. This CDR3 is CASSLGVTGELFF. The CDR3 nucleotides are TGCGCCAGCAGCTTGGGGGTTACCGGGGAGCTGTTTTTT.

V usage is TRBV7-4 and J usage is TRBJ2-7; D is perhaps TRBD1 or TRBD2 (5 bases each). V shed 7 bases and J shed 3 bases, with 16 bases lying between them. CDR3 length: 14 amino acids. Germline loops: CDR1 SGHVT, CDR2 SQSDAQ. The chain's CDR3 is CASNTTGQVYEQYV. The CDR3 DNA is TGTGCCAGCAACACTACGGGGCAGGTCTACGAGCAGTACGTC.

V is TRBV4-1 and J is TRBJ2-7; D might be TRBD1 (6 bases). Germline V lookup: CDR1 MGHRA, CDR2 YSYEKL. The CDR3 consists of 13 residues. V was trimmed by 5 bases and J by 2 bases, leaving 10 bases between them. CDR3 DNA: TGCGCCAGCAGCTGGACAGAGACCTACGAGCAGTACTTC. Encoded protein: CASSWTETYEQYF.

This CDR3 is CASSVGGAFGNIQYF. The CDR3 DNA follows: TGTGCCAGTAGCGTCGGGGGGGCATTTGGAAACATTCAGTACTTC. This chain connects TRBV19 to TRBJ2-4; 8 nucleotides match TRBD2. The CDR3 spans 15 residues. The germline V gene has CDR1 LNHDA and CDR2 SQIVND (reference sequence). J lost 6 bases, V lost 6 bases, and 10 bases had no gene match.

V gene TRBV5-4 combines with J gene TRBJ2-3; 13 bases agree with TRBD2. V lost 0 bases to trimming and J lost 0 bases; unmatched junction nucleotides: 7. Germline values: CDR1 SGHNT, CDR2 YYREEE (reference sequence). CDR3 size: 19 residues. CDR3 amino acids: CASSLGGLAGIPSTDTQYF. Here the CDR3 DNA reads TGTGCCAGCAGCTTGGGGGGACTAGCGGGGATCCCAAGCACAGATACGCAGTATTTT.

A word on this clonotype: A read error may explain this, as a much larger clone is one base away. The V call is TRBV29-1, the J call TRBJ1-1; no definite D call. The CDR3 is 10 residues long. Germline CDR1 reads SQVTM; CDR2 reads ANQGSEA. V was shortened by 2 bases and J by 2 bases, with 0 bases between the two germline ends. CDR3 bases: TGCAGCGTTGAAAACACTGAAGCTTTCTTT. Translation: CSVENTEAFF.

The genes are TRBV10-3 and TRBJ2-2; 8 positions match TRBD1. The CDR3 has 14 residues. Germline V CDR1 and CDR2: ENHRY, SYGVKD. V was clipped by 6 bases and J by 2 bases; unmatched bases: 2. CDR3 residues: CAIRAGGNTGELFF. Here the CDR3 DNA reads TGTGCCATCAGGGCAGGGGGCAACACCGGGGAGCTGTTTTTT.

The rearrangement links TRBV28 to TRBJ1-4; 8 bases match TRBD1. The V segment lost 6 bases and the J segment 8 bases; nucleotides outside the gene matches: 2. CDR3 length: 12 amino acids. Germline CDR1 reads MDHEN; CDR2 reads SYDVKM. The CDR3 bases are TGTGCCAGCAGGCAGGGGGCGGAAAAACTGTTTTTT. It specifies CASRQGAEKLFF.

The chain's CDR3 is CASSGTETDTQYF. As DNA, the CDR3 is TGCGCCAGCAGCGGGACAGAGACAGATACGCAGTATTTT. V usage is TRBV10-2 and J usage is TRBJ2-3, with 7 positions matching TRBD1. CDR1 is WSHSY and CDR2 is SAAADI in the germline V gene. With V trimmed by 6 bases and J by 3 bases, 3 bases remained unmatched. The CDR3 has 13 amino acids.

This clonotype was observed at least ten times. The gene calls are TRBV5-1 and TRBJ2-7; TRBD1 agrees at 7 bases. The CDR3 is 14 residues long. Germline trimming cut 5 bases from V and 4 bases from J; bases unmatched to any gene: 9. Germline lookup yields CDR1 SGHRS and CDR2 YFSETQ. CDR3 sequence: CASRGLRGKYEQYF. The CDR3 DNA is TGCGCCAGCAGAGGTCTCAGGGGGAAATACGAGCAGTACTTC.

There are many counts of this clonotype. The CDR3 DNA follows: TGCGCCAGTTTAGCGGGGCCGGAAGATGAGCAGTTCTTC. It translates to CASLAGPEDEQFF. The chain carries TRBV5-1 and TRBJ2-1; 8 bases align to TRBD2. CDR1 and CDR2 (germline): SGHRS, YFSETQ. Germline trimming cut 8 bases from V and 8 bases from J; bases unmatched to any gene: 9. The CDR3 runs 13 residues.

The sample holds many counts of this clonotype. The chain combines TRBV5-5 with TRBJ2-2; D gene ambiguous. The CDR3 length is 15 residues. Deletions cut 0 bases from V and 4 bases from J, with 10 bases between. Germline V gives CDR1 SGHKS, CDR2 YYEKEE (reference sequence). For the CDR3, the DNA is TGTGCCAGCAGCTTGGCTTGGGGATCCACCGGGGAGCTGTTTTTT. Protein: CASSLAWGSTGELFF.

The V and J genes are TRBV7-8 and TRBJ1-4, with D possibly matching TRBD1 (5 bases). The CDR3 covers 15 residues. Deletions cut 1 base from V and 6 bases from J, with 12 bases between. From germline, CDR1 is SGHVS and CDR2 FQNEAQ. The CDR3 DNA reads TGTGCCAGCAGCTTAGTAGGACATTTTGATGAAAAACTGTTTTTT. Translating it yields CASSLVGHFDEKLFF.

The chain recombines TRBV29-1 with TRBJ2-5; the match to TRBD2 covers 7 bases. The V and J ends lost 4 bases and 4 bases, in that order; junction bases with no gene match: 9. The CDR3 runs 14 residues. The V gene's germline CDR1 is SQVTM and CDR2 ANQGSEA. The CDR3 DNA is TGCAGCGTTGTCCCCAGGACGGGAGGAGAGACCCAGTACTTC. Amino acids: CSVVPRTGGETQYF. Using reference TRBV29-1 and TRBJ2-5 for the parts outside the CDR3, the full variable domain is SAVISQKPSRDICQRGTSLTIQCQVDSQVTMMFWYRQQPGQSLTLIATANQGSEATYESGFVIDKFPISRPNLTFSTLTVSNMSPEDSSIYLCSVVPRTGGETQYFGPGTRLLVL.

This chain uses TRBV7-4 with TRBJ1-5; D unresolved. The CDR3 is 16 amino acids. Germline V gives CDR1 SGHVT, CDR2 SQSDAQ. V was pared by 1 base and J by 6 bases, with 16 bases between. The CDR3 protein is CASSLGPRLEGQPQHF. CDR3 DNA sequence: TGTGCCAGCAGCTTAGGACCTCGGCTAGAGGGTCAGCCCCAGCATTTT.

This clonotype came up a few times. The chain employs TRBV4-1 and TRBJ2-1, with D possibly being TRBD1 (5 bases). Germline values: CDR1 MGHRA, CDR2 YSYEKL. CDR3 length: 15 residues. Deletions cut 0 bases from V and 3 bases from J, with 9 bases between. CDR3 bases: TGCGCCAGCAGCCAAGATGGGGCCCTCTACAATGAGCAGTTCTTC. This encodes CASSQDGALYNEQFF.

CDR3 nucleotide sequence: TGTGCCAGCAGCCCGAGTACAGGGAGGTTCACTGAAGCTTTCTTT. Protein: CASSPSTGRFTEAFF. The chain carries TRBV5-4 and TRBJ1-1; D might be TRBD1 (6 bases). The CDR3 loop spans 15 amino acids. From germline, CDR1 is SGHNT and CDR2 YYREEE (reference sequence). The V and J ends lost 4 bases and 4 bases respectively, with 17 bases between them.

The chain uses TRBV7-2 and TRBJ2-1; 12 bases are shared with TRBD2. The CDR3 covers 14 residues. The junction had 4 bases not matched to a gene; V was cut back by 6 bases and J by 7 bases. CDR1 and CDR2 from the germline V gene are SGHTA and FQGNSA. CDR3 amino acids: CASSASGGGNEQFF. The CDR3 DNA follows: TGTGCCAGCAGTGCTAGCGGGGGGGGAAATGAGCAGTTCTTC.

The rearrangement links TRBV15 to TRBJ2-5; possible D gene TRBD2, 7 bases. Trimming removed 3 bases at V and 3 bases at J, with 17 bases between. CDR1 and CDR2 (germline): LNHNV, YYDKDF (reference sequence). The CDR3 contains 16 residues. The CDR3 DNA sequence: TGTGCCACCAGCAGGTGGGGGGGCGCGGCGAAAGAGACCCAGTACTTC. This sequence encodes CATSRWGGAAKETQYF.

V and J are TRBV4-2 and TRBJ2-4; D not certain. Trimming left V 2 bases short and J 4 bases short, with 15 bases between. Germline-derived CDR1 and CDR2 are LGHNA and YNFKEQ. The CDR3 loop spans 16 amino acids. CDR3 in amino acids: CASSQQLMGTKNIQYF. CDR3 DNA: TGTGCCAGCAGCCAACAACTTATGGGTACGAAAAACATTCAGTACTTC.

Here the CDR3 DNA reads TGTGCCAGCAGCCCACGGGTGGGGCCTCTGATGAACACTGAAGCTTTCTTT. Encoded protein: CASSPRVGPLMNTEAFF. This chain joins TRBV6-5 and TRBJ1-1, with a tentative D call TRBD1 (5 bases). The V end was cut by 6 bases, the J end by 0 bases, with 20 bases between. Germline V lookup: CDR1 MNHEY, CDR2 SVGAGI. This CDR3 region has 17 residues.

The chain has TRBV5-1 and TRBJ1-2; 9 bases match TRBD1. The germline V gene encodes CDR1 SGHRS and CDR2 YFSETQ. The junction had 12 bases not matched to a gene; V was cut back by 6 bases and J by 6 bases. The CDR3 is 15 residues long. The CDR3: CASNIGDREQNGYTF. The CDR3 coding sequence is TGCGCCAGCAATATAGGGGACAGGGAACAAAATGGCTACACCTTC.

This chain joins TRBV21-1 and TRBJ2-3; TRBD2 is the table's D call and was not checked against the DNA. TRBV21-1 is a known pseudogene. CDR3 length: 16 amino acids. CDR3 sequence: CASSKRPGGPTDTQYF. DNA of the CDR3: TGTGCCAGCAGCAAACGTCCGGGGGGGCCCACAGATACGCAGTATTTT.

The rearrangement uses TRBV12-3 or TRBV12-4 and TRBJ2-4; no reliable D call. CDR3 length equals 13 residues. Between the trimmed V and J ends, which lost 3 bases and 6 bases, there was a span of 9 bases. The chain's CDR3 is CASSFGFPNIQYF. In nucleotides, the CDR3 is TGTGCCAGCAGTTTCGGATTCCCAAACATTCAGTACTTC.

The J gene is TRBJ2-1, the V gene TRBV4-3, with TRBD1 as a possible D gene (6 bases). CDR3 size: 17 residues. V lost 1 base to trimming and J lost 0 bases, with 13 bases between them. Germline V gives CDR1 LGHNA, CDR2 YSLEER. The CDR3 protein is CASSQGWDTSSYNEQFF. In nucleotides, the CDR3 is TGCGCCAGCAGCCAAGGGTGGGACACCAGCTCCTACAATGAGCAGTTCTTC.